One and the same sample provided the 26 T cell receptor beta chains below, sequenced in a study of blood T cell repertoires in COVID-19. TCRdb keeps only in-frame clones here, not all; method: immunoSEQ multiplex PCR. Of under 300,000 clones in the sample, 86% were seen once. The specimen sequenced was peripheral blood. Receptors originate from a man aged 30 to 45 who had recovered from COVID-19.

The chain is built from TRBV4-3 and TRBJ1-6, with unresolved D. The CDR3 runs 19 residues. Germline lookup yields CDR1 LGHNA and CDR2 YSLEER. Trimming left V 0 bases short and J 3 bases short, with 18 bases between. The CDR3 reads CASSQEMKQLKYYNSPLHF. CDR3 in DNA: TGCGCCAGCAGCCAAGAAATGAAACAGCTTAAATACTATAATTCACCCCTCCACTTT.

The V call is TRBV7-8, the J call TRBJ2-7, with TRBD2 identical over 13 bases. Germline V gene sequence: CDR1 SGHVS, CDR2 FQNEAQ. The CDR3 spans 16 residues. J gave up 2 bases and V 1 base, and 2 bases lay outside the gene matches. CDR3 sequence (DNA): TGTGCCAGCAGCTTAGTCGGGACTAGCGGGGCCTACGAGCAGTACTTC. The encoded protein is CASSLVGTSGAYEQYF.

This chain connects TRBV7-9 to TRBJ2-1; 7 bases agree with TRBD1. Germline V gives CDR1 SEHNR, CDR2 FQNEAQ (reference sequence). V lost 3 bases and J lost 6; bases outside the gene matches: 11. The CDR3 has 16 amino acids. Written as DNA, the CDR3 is TGTGCCAGCAGCTTTTATCCCAAGACAGGGAGCAATGAGCAGTTCTTC. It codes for CASSFYPKTGSNEQFF.

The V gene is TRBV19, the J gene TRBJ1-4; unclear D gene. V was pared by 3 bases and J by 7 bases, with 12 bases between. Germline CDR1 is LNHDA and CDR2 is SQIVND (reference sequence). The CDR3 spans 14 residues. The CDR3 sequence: CASSIGTVGEKLFF. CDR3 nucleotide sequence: TGTGCCAGTAGTATCGGAACAGTTGGTGAAAAACTGTTTTTT.

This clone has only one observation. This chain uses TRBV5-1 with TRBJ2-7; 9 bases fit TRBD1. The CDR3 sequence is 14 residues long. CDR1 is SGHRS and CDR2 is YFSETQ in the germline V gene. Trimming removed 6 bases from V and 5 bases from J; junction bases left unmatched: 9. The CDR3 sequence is CASKIQGAVDEQYF. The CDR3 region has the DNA TGCGCCAGCAAAATACAGGGGGCAGTCGACGAGCAGTACTTC.

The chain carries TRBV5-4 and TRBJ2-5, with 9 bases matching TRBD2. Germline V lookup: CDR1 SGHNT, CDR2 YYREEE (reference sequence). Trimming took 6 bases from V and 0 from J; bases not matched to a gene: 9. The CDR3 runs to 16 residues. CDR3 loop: CASTLGAGGNQETQYF. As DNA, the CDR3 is TGTGCCAGCACCCTCGGTGCGGGGGGGAACCAAGAGACCCAGTACTTC.

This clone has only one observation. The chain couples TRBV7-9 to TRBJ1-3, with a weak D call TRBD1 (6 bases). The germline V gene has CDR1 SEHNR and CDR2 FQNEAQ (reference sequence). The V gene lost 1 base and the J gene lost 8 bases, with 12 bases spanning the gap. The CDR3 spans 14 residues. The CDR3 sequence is CASSLGTAGDTIYF. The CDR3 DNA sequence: TGTGCCAGCAGCTTAGGGACAGCCGGGGACACCATATATTTT.

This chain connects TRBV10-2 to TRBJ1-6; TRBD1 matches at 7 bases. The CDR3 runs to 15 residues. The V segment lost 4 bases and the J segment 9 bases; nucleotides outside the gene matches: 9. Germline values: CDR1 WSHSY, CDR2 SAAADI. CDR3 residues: CASSGETGWGSPLHF. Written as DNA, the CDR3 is TGCGCCAGCAGTGGAGAGACAGGGTGGGGTTCACCCCTCCACTTT.

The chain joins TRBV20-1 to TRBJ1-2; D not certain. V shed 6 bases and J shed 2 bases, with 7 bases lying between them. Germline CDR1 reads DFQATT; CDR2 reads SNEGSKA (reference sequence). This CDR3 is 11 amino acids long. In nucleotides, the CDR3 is TGCAGTGCGGAGAACAACTATGGCTACACCTTC. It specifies CSAENNYGYTF.

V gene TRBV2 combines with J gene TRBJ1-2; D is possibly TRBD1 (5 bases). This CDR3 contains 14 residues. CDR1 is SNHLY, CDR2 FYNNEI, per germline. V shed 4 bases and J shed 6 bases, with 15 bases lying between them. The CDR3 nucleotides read TGTGCCAGCAGTGTAAGGCAGGGTTTGGATGGCTACACCTTC. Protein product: CASSVRQGLDGYTF.

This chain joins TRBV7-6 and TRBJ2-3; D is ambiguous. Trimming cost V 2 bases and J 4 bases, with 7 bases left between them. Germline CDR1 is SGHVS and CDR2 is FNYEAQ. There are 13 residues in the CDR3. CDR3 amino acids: CASSLTVSDTQYF. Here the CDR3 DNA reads TGTGCCAGCAGCTTAACAGTTTCAGATACGCAGTATTTT.

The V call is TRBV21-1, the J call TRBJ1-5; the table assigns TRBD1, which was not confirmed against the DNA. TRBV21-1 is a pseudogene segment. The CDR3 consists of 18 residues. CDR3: CASSKDLQGDDSNQPQHF. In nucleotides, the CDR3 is TGTGCCAGCAGCAAGGACTTACAGGGGGATGATAGCAATCAGCCCCAGCATTTT.

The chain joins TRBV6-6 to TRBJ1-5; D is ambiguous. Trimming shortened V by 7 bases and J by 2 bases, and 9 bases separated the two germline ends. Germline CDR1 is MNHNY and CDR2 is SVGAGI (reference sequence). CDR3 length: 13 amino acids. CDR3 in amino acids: CASKFERNQPQHF. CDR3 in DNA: TGTGCCAGCAAGTTTGAGCGCAATCAGCCCCAGCATTTT.

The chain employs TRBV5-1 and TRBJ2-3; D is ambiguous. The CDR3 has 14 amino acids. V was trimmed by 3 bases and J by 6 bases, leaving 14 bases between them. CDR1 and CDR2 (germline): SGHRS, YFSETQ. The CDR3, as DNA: TGCGCCAGCAGCTCCTCTTCACAAGTGGATACGCAGTATTTT. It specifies CASSSSSQVDTQYF.

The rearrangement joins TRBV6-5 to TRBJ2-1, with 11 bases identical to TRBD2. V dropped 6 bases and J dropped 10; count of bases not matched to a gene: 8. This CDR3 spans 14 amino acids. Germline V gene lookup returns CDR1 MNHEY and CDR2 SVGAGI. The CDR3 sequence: CASRSSGGPGEQFF. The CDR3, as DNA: TGTGCCAGCAGGTCTAGCGGGGGGCCGGGGGAGCAGTTCTTC.

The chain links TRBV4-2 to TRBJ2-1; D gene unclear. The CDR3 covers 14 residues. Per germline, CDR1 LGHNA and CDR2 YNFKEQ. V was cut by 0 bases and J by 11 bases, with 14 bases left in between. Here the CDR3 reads CASSQDTDLAQQFF. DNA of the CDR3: TGTGCCAGCAGCCAAGATACCGACTTGGCCCAGCAGTTCTTC.

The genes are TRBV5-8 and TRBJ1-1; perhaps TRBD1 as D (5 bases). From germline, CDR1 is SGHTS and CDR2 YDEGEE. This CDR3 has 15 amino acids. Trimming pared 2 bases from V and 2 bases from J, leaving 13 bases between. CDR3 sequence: CASSLRSGVNTEAFF. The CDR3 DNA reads TGTGCCAGCAGCTTACGTTCGGGGGTCAACACTGAAGCTTTCTTT.

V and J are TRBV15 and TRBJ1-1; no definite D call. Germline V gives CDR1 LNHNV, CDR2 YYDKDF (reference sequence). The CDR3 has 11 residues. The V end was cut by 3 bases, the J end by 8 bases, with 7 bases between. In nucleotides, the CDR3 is TGTGCCACCAGCAGTTCCTTGGAAGCTTTCTTT. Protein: CATSSSLEAFF.

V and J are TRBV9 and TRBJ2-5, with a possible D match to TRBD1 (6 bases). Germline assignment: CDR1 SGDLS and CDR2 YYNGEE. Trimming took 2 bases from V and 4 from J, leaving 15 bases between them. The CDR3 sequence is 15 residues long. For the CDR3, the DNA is TGTGCCAGCAGCGTCTATACAGGGTTCGGAGAGACCCAGTACTTC. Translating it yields CASSVYTGFGETQYF. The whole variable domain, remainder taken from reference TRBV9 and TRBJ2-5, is DSGVTQTPKHLITATGQRVTLRCSPRSGDLSVYWYQQSLDQGLQFLIQYYNGEERAKGNILERFSAQQFPDLHSELNLSSLELGDSALYFCASSVYTGFGETQYFGPGTRLLVL.

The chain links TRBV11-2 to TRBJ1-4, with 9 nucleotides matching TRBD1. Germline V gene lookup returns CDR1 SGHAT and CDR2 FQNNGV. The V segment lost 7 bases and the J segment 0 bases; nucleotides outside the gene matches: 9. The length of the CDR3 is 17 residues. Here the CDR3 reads CASTMGQGKTTNEKLFF. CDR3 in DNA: TGTGCCAGCACCATGGGACAGGGAAAAACAACTAATGAAAAACTGTTTTTT.

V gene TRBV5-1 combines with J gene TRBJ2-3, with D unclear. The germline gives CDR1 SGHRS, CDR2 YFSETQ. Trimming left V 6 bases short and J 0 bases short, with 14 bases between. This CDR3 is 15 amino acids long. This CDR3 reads CASIPGELSTDTQYF. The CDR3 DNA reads TGCGCCAGCATCCCAGGTGAACTGAGCACAGATACGCAGTATTTT.

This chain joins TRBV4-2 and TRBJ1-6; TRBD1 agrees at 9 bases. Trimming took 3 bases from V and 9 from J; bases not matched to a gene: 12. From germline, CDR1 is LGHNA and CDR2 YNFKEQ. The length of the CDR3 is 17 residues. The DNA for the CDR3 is TGTGCCAGCAGCCAGGGACAACCGGGACAGGGTGCTTCACCCCTCCACTTT. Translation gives CASSQGQPGQGASPLHF.

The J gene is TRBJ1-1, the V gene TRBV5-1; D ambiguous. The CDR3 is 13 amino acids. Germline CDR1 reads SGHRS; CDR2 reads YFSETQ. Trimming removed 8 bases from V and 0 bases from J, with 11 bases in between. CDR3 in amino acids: CASPTQLNTEAFF. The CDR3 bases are TGCGCCAGTCCGACACAACTGAACACTGAAGCTTTCTTT.

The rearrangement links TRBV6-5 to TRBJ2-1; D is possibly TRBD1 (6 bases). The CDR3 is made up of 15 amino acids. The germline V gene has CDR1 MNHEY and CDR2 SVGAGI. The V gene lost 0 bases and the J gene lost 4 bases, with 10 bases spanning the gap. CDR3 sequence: CASSYSKGHYNEQFF. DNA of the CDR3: TGTGCCAGCAGTTACTCGAAGGGACATTACAATGAGCAGTTCTTC.

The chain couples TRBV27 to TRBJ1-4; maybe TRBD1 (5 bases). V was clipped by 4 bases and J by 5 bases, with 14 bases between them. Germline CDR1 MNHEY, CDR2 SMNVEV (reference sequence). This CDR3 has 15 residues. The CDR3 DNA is TGTGCCAGCAGTTCTCTCGGGGGGGGGAATGAAAAACTGTTTTTT. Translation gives CASSSLGGGNEKLFF.

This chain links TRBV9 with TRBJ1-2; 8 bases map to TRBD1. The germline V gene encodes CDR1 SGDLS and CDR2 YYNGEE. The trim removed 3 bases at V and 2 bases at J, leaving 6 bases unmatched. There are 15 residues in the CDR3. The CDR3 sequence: CASSERQGLNYGYTF. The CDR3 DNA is TGTGCCAGCAGCGAAAGACAGGGGTTAAACTATGGCTACACCTTC.